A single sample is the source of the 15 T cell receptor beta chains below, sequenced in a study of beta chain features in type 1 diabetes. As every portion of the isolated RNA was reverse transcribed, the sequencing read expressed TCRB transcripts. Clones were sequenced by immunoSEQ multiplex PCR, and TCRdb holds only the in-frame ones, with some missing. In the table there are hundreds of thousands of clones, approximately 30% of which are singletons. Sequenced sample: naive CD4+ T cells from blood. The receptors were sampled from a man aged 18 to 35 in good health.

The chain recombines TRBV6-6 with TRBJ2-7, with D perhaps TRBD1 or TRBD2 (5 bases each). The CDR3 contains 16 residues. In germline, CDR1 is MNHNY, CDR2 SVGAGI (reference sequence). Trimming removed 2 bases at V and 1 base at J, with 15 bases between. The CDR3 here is CASSYLGTVLSYEQYF. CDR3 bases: TGTGCCAGCAGTTACCTAGGGACGGTTCTTTCCTACGAGCAGTACTTC.

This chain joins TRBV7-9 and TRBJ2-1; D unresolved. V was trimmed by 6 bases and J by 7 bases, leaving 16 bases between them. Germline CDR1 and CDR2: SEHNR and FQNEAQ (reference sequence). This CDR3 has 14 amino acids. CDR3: CASRDDRSVNEQFF. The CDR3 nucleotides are TGTGCCAGCAGAGACGATAGGTCCGTGAATGAGCAGTTCTTC.

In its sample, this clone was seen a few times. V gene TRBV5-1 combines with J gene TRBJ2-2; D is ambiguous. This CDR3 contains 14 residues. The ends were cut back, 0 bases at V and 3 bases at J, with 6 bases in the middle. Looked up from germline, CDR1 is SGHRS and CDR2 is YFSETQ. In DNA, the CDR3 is TGCGCCAGCAGCTTGGACACGTACACCGGGGAGCTGTTTTTT. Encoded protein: CASSLDTYTGELFF. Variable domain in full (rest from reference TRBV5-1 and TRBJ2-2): KAGVTQTPRYLIKTRGQQVTLSCSPISGHRSVSWYQQTPGQGLQFLFEYFSETQRNKGNFPGRFSGRQFSNSRSEMNVSTLELGDSALYLCASSLDTYTGELFFGEGSRLTVL.

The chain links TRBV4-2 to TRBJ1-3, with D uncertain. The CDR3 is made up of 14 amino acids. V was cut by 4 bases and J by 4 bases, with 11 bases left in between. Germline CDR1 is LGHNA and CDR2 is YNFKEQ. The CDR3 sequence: CASSLYLEGNTIYF. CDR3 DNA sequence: TGTGCCAGCAGCCTATATTTGGAGGGAAACACCATATATTTT.

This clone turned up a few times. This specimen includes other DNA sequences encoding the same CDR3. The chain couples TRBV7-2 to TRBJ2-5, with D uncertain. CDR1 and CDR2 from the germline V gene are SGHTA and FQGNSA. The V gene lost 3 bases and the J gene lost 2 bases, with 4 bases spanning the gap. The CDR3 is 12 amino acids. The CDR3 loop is CASSFGQETQYF. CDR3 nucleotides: TGTGCCAGCAGCTTCGGTCAAGAGACCCAGTACTTC.

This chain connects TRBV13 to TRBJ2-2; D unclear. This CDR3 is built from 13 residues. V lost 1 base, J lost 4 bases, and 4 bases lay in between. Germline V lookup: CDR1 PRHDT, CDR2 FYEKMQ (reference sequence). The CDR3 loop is CASSLVATGELFF. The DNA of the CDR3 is TGTGCCAGCAGCTTAGTGGCCACCGGGGAGCTGTTTTTT.

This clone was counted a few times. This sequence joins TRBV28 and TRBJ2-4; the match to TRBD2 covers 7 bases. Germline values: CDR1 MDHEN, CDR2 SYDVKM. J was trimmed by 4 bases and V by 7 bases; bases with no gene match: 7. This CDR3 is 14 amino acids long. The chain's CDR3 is CASTPGGRKNIQYF. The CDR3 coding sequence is TGTGCCAGCACTCCGGGGGGACGTAAAAACATTCAGTACTTC.

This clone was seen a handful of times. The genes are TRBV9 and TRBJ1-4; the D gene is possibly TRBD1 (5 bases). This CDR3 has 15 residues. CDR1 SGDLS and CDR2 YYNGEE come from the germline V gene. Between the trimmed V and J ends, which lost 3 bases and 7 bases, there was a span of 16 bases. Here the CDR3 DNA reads TGTGCCAGCAGCGCGACCGGGACTATCGGTGAAAAACTGTTTTTT. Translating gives CASSATGTIGEKLFF.

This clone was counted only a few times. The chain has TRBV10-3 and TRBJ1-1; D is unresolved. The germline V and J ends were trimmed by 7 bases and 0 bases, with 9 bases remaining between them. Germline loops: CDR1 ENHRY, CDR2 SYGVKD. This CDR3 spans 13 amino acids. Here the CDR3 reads CAITMTVNTEAFF. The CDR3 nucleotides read TGTGCCATCACCATGACCGTGAACACTGAAGCTTTCTTT.

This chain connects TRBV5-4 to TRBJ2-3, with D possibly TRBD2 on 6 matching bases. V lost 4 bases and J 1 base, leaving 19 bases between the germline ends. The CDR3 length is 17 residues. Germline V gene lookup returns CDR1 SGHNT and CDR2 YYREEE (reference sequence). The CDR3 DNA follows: TGTGCCAGCAGCCCACGGGAGAACCCCATAGGCACAGATACGCAGTATTTT. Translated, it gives CASSPRENPIGTDTQYF.

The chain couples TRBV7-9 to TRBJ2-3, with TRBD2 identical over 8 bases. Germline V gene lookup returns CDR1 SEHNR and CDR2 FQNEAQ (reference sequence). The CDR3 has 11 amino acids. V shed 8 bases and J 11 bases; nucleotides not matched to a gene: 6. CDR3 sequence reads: CASATSGQQYF. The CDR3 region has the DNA TGTGCCAGCGCCACTAGCGGCCAGCAGTATTTT.

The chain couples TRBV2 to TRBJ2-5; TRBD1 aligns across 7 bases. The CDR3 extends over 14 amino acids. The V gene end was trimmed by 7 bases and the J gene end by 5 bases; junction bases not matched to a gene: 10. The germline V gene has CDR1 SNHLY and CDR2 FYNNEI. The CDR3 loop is CASTRGIPGETQYF. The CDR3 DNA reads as TGTGCCAGCACCAGGGGGATACCCGGGGAGACCCAGTACTTC. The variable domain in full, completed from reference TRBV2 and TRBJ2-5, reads EPEVTQTPSHQVTQMGQEVILRCVPISNHLYFYWYRQILGQKVEFLVSFYNNEISEKSEIFDDQFSVERPDGSNFTLKIRSTKLEDSAMYFCASTRGIPGETQYFGPGTRLLVL.

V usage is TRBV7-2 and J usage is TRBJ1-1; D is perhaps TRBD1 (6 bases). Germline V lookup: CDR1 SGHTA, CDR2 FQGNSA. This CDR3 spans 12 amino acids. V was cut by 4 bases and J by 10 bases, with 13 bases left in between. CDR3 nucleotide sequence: TGTGCCAGCAGCTCCCGGGAGGGGGGAGCTTTCTTT. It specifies CASSSREGGAFF.

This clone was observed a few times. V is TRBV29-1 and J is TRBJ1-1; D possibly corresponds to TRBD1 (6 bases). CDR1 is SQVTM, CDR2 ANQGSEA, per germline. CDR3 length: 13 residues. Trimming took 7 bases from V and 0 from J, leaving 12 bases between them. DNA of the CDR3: TGCAGCGCCGCTTGGGACATGAACACTGAAGCTTTCTTT. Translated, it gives CSAAWDMNTEAFF.

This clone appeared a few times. CDR3 amino acids: CASSPLRAGDTDTQYF. The CDR3 DNA is TGTGCCAGCTCACCACTTCGGGCAGGGGACACAGATACGCAGTATTTT. The chain recombines TRBV18 with TRBJ2-3, with D perhaps TRBD1 (6 bases). The V gene lost 1 base and the J gene lost 2 bases, with 13 bases spanning the gap. This CDR3 has 16 amino acids. Germline V gene sequence: CDR1 KGHSH, CDR2 LQKENI.